The clone carrying this T cell receptor beta chain appeared a single time. Its antigen is undetermined. This sample includes further DNA sequences coding for the same CDR3. The record originates from a study of cytomegalovirus exposure and HLA in healthy donors. This CDR3 region has 17 residues. After removal of 3 bases from V and 6 bases from J, the junction contained 12 bases not matched to a gene. Germline loops: CDR1 MNHNS, CDR2 SASEGT. Study-wide results and caveats: Cytomegalovirus-associated status was assigned to some 180 TCR beta chains. It was reportedly the case that the classifier diagnosed cytomegalovirus status with high specificity and sensitivity.

These donors counted as nominally healthy when sampled, but unrecorded immune exposures were likely. Primers: 60 Vbeta forward and 13 Jbeta reverse. Produced via immunoSEQ multiplex PCR; TCRdb's table is partial and in-frame only. The sample includes 120,000 or so clones, approximately 81% of them seen just once. The rearrangement joins TRBV6-1 to TRBJ2-3; 10 positions match TRBD2. The sequence was collected from a man aged 18 to 30 in good health and CMV-seropositive. Sequencing input: PBMCs. CDR3 sequence reads: CASSEEVAGGPRDTQYF. The CDR3 DNA is TGTGCCAGCAGTGAGGAGGTAGCGGGGGGCCCACGGGATACGCAGTATTTT.